This T cell receptor (beta chain) was obtained from a study of technical replicates of blood from a few donors. TCRdb's table, derived via immunoSEQ multiplex PCR, lists solely in-frame clones and lacks some. The table has about 59,000 clones, roughly 95% seen once. This clone has a handful of counts. Germline values: CDR1 LNHDA, CDR2 SQIVND (reference sequence). V gave up 6 bases and J gave up 11 bases, with 16 bases separating them. CDR3 size: 12 residues. This clonotype originated in a human donor in good health. Some clones in this sample may be carry-over from other donors' samples. The chain joins TRBV19 to TRBJ1-1; D not resolved. Sequencing was done on a sample of PBMCs. The CDR3 is CASRLRAGSAFF. In nucleotides, the CDR3 is TGTGCCAGTAGACTTCGTGCGGGGTCGGCTTTCTTT.